The subject of this entry is one T cell receptor (beta chain). Its matching antigen is unknown. These data are taken from a study of cytomegalovirus exposure and HLA in healthy donors. Study as a whole: An early release of data contained approximately 80 million unique TCRs, which came from HLA-typed donors. Notes on the study in general: A later analysis showed TCR association rates differing by HLA locus, peaking at DRB1 and lowest at HLA-C. HLA-A and HLA-B allele assignments for most subjects were reportedly predicted accurately using TCR beta sequences.

The CDR3 extends over 12 amino acids. Per germline, CDR1 MNHEY and CDR2 SVGAGI. V was cut by 6 bases and J by 4 bases, with 9 bases left in between. The PCR ran on 60 Vbeta and 13 Jbeta primers. Assay: immunoSEQ multiplex PCR; the TCRdb copy retains only in-frame clones and omits some. The table includes 190,000 or so clones, more than 80% detected once. The V and J genes are TRBV6-5 and TRBJ2-5; a weak D match, TRBD2 (5 bases). This TCR came from a boy aged 5 to 17 in good health and CMV-seronegative. Sequencing was carried out using PBMCs. The CDR3 sequence: CASREAGETQYF. The CDR3 DNA is TGTGCCAGCAGGGAGGCCGGAGAGACCCAGTACTTC.